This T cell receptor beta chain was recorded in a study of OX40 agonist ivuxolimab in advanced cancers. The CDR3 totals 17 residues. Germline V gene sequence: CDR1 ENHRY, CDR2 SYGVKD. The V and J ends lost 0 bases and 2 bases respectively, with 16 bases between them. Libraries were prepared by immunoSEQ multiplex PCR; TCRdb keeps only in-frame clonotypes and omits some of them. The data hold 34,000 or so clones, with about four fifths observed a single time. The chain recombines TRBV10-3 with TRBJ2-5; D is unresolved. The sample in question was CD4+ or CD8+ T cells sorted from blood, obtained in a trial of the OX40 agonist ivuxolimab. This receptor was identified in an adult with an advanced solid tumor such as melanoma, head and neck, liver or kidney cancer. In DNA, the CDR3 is TGTGCCATCAGTGAGTCGGCGCTCTGGCAAGGGCAAGAGACCCAGTACTTC. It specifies CAISESALWQGQETQYF.